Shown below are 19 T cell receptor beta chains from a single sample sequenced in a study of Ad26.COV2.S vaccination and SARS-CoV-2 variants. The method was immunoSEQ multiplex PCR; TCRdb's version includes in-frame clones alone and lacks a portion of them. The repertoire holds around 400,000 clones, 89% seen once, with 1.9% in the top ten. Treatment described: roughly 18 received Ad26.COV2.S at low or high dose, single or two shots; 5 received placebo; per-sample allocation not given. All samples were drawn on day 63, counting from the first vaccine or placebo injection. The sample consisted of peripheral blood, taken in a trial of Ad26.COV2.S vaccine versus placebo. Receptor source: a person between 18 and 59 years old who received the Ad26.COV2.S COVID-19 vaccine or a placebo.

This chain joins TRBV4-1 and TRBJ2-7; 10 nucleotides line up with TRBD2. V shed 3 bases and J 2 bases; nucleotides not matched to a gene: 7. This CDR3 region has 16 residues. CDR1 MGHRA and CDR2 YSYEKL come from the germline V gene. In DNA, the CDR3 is TGCGCCAGCAGCCACAAGCGGGAGGGCCGGACCTACGAGCAGTACTTC. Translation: CASSHKREGRTYEQYF.

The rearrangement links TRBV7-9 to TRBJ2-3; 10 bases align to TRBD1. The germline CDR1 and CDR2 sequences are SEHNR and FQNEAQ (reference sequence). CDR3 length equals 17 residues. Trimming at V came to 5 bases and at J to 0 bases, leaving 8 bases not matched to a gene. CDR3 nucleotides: TGTGCCAGCAGCCAGACAGGGGGCCTTCCTAGCACAGATACGCAGTATTTT. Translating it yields CASSQTGGLPSTDTQYF.

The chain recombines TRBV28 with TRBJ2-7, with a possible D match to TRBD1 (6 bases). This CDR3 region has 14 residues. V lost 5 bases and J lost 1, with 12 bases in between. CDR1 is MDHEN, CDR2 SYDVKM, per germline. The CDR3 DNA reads TGTGCCAGCAGTCCCCCGGACAGATCCTACGAGCAGTACTTC. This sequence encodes CASSPPDRSYEQYF.

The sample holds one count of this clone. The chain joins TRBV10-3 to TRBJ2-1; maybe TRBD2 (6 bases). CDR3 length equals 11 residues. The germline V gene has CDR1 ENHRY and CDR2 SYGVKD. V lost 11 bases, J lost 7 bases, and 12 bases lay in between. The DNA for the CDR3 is TGTGCCGTGTCGACTAGGAATGAGCAGTTCTTC. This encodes CAVSTRNEQFF.

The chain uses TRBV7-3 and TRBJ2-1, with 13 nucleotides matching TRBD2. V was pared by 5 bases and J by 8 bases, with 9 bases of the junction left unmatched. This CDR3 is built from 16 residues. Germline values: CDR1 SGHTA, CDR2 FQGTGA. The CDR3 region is CASSLRTSGSIYEQFF. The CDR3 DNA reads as TGTGCCAGCAGCCTAAGGACTAGCGGGAGTATATATGAGCAGTTCTTC.

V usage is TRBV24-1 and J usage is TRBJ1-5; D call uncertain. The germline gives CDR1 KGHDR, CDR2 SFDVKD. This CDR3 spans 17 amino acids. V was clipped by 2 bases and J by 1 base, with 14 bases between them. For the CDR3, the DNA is TGTGCCACCAGTGATTCTCGGGCCCCCTGGAGCAATCAGCCCCAGCATTTT. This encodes CATSDSRAPWSNQPQHF.

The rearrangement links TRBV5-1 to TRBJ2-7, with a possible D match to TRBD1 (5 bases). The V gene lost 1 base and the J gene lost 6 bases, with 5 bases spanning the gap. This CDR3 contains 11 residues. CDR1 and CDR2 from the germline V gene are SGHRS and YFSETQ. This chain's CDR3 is CASSLQGEQYF. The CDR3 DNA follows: TGCGCCAGCAGCTTGCAGGGCGAGCAGTACTTC.

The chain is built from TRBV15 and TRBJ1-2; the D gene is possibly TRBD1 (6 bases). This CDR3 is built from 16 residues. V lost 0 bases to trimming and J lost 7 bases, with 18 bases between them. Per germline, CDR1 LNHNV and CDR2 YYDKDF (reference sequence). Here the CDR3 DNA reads TGTGCCACCAGCAGAGATCTTGTTGGTGGGGGCCTTGGCTACACCTTC. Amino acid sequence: CATSRDLVGGGLGYTF.

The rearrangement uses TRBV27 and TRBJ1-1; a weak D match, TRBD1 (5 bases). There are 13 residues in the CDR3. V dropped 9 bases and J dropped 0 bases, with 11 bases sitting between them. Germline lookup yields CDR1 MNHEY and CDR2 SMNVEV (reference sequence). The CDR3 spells CASRGEMNTEAFF. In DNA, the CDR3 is TGTGCCAGTCGGGGGGAAATGAACACTGAAGCTTTCTTT.

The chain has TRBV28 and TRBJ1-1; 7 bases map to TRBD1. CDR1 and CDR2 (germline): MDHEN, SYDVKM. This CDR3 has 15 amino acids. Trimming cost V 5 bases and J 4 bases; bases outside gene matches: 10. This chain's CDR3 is CASSPPRQGGTEAFF. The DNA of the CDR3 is TGTGCCAGCAGTCCCCCTCGGCAGGGGGGCACTGAAGCTTTCTTT. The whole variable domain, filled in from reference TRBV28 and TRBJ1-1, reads DVKVTQSSRYLVKRTGEKVFLECVQDMDHENMFWYRQDPGLGLRLIYFSYDVKMKEKGDIPEGYSVSREKKERFSLILESASTNQTSMYLCASSPPRQGGTEAFFGQGTRLTVV.

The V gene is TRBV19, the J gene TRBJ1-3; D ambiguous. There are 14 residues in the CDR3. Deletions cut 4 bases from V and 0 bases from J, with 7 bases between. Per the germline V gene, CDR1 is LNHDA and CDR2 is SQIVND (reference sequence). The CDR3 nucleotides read TGTGCCAGTAGTAAACAGAGCTCTGGAAACACCATATATTTT. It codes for CASSKQSSGNTIYF. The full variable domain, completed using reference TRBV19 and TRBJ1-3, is DGGITQSPKYLFRKEGQNVTLSCEQNLNHDAMYWYRQDPGQGLRLIYYSQIVNDFQKGDIAEGYSVSREKKESFPLTVTSAQKNPTAFYLCASSKQSSGNTIYFGEGSWLTVV.

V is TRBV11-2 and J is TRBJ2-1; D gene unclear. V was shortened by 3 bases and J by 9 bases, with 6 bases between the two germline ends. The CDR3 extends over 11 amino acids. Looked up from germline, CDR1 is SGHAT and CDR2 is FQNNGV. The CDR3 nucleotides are TGTGCCAGCAGCTTCGTTGCTGAGCAGTTCTTC. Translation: CASSFVAEQFF.

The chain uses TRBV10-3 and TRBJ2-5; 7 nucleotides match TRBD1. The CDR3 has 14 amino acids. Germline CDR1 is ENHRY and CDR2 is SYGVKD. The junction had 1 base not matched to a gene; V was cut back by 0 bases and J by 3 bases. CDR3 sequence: CAISESGQKETQYF. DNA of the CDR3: TGTGCCATCAGTGAGTCGGGACAGAAAGAGACCCAGTACTTC.

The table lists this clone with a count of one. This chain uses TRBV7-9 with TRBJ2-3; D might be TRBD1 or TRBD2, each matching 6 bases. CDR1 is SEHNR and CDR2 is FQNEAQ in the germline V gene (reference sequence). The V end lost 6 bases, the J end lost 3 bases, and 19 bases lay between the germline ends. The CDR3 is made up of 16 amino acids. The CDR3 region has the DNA TGTGCCAGCAGTATAGACCGGGGGCTTGTGACAGATACGCAGTATTTT. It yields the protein CASSIDRGLVTDTQYF.

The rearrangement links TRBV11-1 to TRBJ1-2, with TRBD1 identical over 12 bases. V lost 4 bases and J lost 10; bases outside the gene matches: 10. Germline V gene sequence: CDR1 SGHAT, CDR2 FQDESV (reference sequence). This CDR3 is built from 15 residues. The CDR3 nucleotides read TGTGCCAGCAGCTCTCGCCCCGGGACAGGGGGCGACTACACCTTC. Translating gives CASSSRPGTGGDYTF.

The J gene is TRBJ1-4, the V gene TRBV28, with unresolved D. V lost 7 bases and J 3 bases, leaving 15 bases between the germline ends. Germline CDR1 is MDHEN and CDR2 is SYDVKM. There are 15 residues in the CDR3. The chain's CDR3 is CASTLSGRSNEKLFF. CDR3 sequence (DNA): TGTGCCAGCACTCTATCAGGTCGCTCTAATGAAAAACTGTTTTTT.

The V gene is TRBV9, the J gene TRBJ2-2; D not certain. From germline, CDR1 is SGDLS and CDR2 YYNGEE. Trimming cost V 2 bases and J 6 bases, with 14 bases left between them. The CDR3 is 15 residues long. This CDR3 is CASSVSSLPSGELFF. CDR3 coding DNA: TGTGCCAGCAGCGTGTCGTCCCTGCCCTCCGGGGAGCTGTTTTTT.

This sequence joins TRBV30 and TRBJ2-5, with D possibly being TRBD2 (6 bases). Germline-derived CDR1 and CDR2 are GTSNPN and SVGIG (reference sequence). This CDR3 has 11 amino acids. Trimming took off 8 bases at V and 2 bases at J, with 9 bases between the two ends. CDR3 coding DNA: TGTGCCGGCGGGGTACAAGAGACCCAGTACTTC. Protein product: CAGGVQETQYF.

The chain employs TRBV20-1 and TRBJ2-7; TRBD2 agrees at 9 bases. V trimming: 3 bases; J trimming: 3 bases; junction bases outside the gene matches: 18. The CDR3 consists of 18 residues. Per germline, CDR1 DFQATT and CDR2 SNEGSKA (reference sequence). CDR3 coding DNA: TGCAGTGCTAGTGGCCTCTTAATCGGACTAGCGTCCCACTACGAGCAGTACTTC. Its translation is CSASGLLIGLASHYEQYF.